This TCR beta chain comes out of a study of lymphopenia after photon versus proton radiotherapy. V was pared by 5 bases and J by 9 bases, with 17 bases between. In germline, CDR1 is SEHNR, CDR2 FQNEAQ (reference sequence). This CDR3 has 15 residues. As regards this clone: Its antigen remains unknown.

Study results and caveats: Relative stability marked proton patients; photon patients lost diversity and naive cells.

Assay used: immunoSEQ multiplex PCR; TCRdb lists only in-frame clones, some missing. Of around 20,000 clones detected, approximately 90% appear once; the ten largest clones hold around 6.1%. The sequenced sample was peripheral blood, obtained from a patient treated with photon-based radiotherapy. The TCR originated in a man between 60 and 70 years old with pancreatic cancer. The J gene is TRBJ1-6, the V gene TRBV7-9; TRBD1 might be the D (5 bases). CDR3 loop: CASSTRGVSSSPLHF. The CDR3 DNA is TGTGCCAGCAGCACTCGAGGGGTTAGTAGTTCACCCCTCCACTTT. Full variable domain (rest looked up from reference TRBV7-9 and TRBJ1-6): DTGVSQNPRHKITKRGQNVTFRCDPISEHNRLYWYRQTLGQGPEFLTYFQNEAQLEKSRLLSDRFSAERPKGSFSTLEIQRTEQGDSAMYLCASSTRGVSSSPLHFGNGTRLTVT.